This T cell receptor (beta chain) is drawn from a study of blood T cells in healthy people across ages. The sample providers were healthy Caucasian people from Russia, aged about 6 to 95. CDR3 length: 15 residues. Trimming took off 0 bases at V and 9 bases at J, with 12 bases between the two ends. Germline V lookup: CDR1 MNHEY, CDR2 SVGAGI. A sample-barcoded 5' primer and a J-beta primer mix were used in a second PCR of roughly 6 to 11 cycles. TCRdb reprocessed the 5' RACE reads via MiXCR and lists one record per CDR3 protein. The sample contains approximately 1.5 million distinct CDR3 sequences, approximately 43% of which appear only once.

Source material: blood. The source is a woman in her late teens or twenties in good health. This chain joins TRBV6-5 and TRBJ1-6; D may be TRBD1 (6 bases). CDR3 residues: CASSYSPLGGSPLHF. The CDR3, as DNA: TGTGCCAGCAGTTACTCACCATTAGGGGGTTCACCCCTCCACTTT.